This TCR beta chain was sequenced for a study of blood T cell repertoires in COVID-19. Study-wide background: Sites across the United States, Italy and Spain contributed samples from acute and convalescent COVID-19. PBMCs, B-cell-depleted T cells, or T cells provided the cDNA or gDNA that made up the material.

Under the authors' procedure: Researchers report that nucleated cell counts were estimated from reference gene primer amplification. Here immunoSEQ multiplex PCR was the method, and the copy in TCRdb shows in-frame clones only, minus some. Clone size and V and J calls were adopted from that table, with D and trimming inferred from the DNA. The sample lists around 25,000 clones, approximately 88% occurring once. Trimming shortened V by 3 bases and J by 8 bases, and 14 bases separated the two germline ends. Per the germline V gene, CDR1 is SGHRS and CDR2 is YFSETQ. CDR3 length: 14 amino acids. The source is a woman aged 45 to 65 with active COVID-19. The sample consisted of peripheral blood. V usage is TRBV5-1 and J usage is TRBJ1-4, with D tentatively TRBD1 (6 bases). The CDR3 DNA reads as TGCGCCAGCAGCTGGGACACCCTCGAGGAAAAACTGTTTTTT. Residues: CASSWDTLEEKLFF.